A single sample is the source of the 31 T cell receptor beta chains below, sequenced in a study of read filtering for tumor transcriptome and immune sequencing (dated by TCRdb to 2019 to 2021). Instrument used: Illumina HiSeq 4000. TCR libraries were constructed from 400 ng RNA using the Immunoverse kit, and molecular barcoded adaptors covering alpha/delta and beta/gamma chains were employed. TCRdb itself trimmed the public reads at Q25 with fastp, ran MiXCR and retained productive beta chains. For every CDR3 protein sequence, its rows merge into one entry that carries the most common genes and DNA. Here the sample has 130,000 or so distinct CDR3 sequences; about 13% occur a single time. Clones ranked in the top ten supply roughly 7.6% of the sample. The specimen sequenced was a population of CD138-negative cells sorted from bone marrow. The intended sense of this specimen's cell subset or site label: bone marrow mononuclear cells depleted of CD138+ plasma/myeloma cells by negative magnetic selection. These receptors were collected from a donor at least 40 years old with multiple myeloma.

This clonotype was seen at least ten times. This chain connects TRBV7-2 to TRBJ1-5; D unresolved. The V and J ends lost 5 bases and 7 bases respectively, with 9 bases between them. This CDR3 region has 12 residues. Germline V gene sequence: CDR1 SGHTA, CDR2 FQGNSA. The CDR3 nucleotides are TGTGCCAGCAGCCCTTACAACCAGCCCCAGCATTTT. This translates into CASSPYNQPQHF.

This clonotype was counted at least ten times. CDR3 sequence (DNA): TGTGCCAGTAGTTTACAGGGGCCCGAAAAACTGTTTTTT. This translates into CASSLQGPEKLFF. V and J are TRBV19 and TRBJ1-4; TRBD1 matches 7 bases. The V and J ends lost 5 bases and 8 bases, in that order; junction bases with no gene match: 5. Per germline, CDR1 LNHDA and CDR2 SQIVND (reference sequence). The length of the CDR3 is 13 residues.

This clonotype was seen many times. The chain links TRBV7-3 to TRBJ2-2; 9 nucleotides line up with TRBD1. From germline, CDR1 is SGHTA and CDR2 FQGTGA. The ends lost 0 bases at V and 1 base at J; junction bases unmatched: 3. CDR3 size: 17 residues. This CDR3 is CASSLTGGQGNTGELFF. CDR3 DNA: TGTGCCAGCAGCTTAACAGGGGGACAGGGGAACACCGGGGAGCTGTTTTTT.

This clonotype showed up many times. This chain connects TRBV6-5 to TRBJ1-1, with TRBD1 identical over 7 bases. Germline V gives CDR1 MNHEY, CDR2 SVGAGI. The junction had 2 bases not matched to a gene; V was cut back by 2 bases and J by 8 bases. This CDR3 comprises 12 residues. The CDR3, as DNA: TGTGCCAGCAGTTACGGGACAGAAGAAGCTTTCTTT. Its translation: CASSYGTEEAFF.

This clonotype was observed at least ten times. J is TRBJ2-4 and V is TRBV9; 8 nucleotides line up with TRBD2. The CDR3 runs to 16 residues. Trimming at V came to 0 bases and at J to 0 bases, leaving 2 bases not matched to a gene. Germline values: CDR1 SGDLS, CDR2 YYNGEE. In DNA form, the CDR3 reads TGTGCCAGCAGCGTAGGGCTAGCGGGAGCCAAAAACATTCAGTACTTC. This translates into CASSVGLAGAKNIQYF.

This clonotype was observed a few times. This chain connects TRBV3-1 to TRBJ1-2, with D hard to call. CDR3 length: 14 residues. Between the trimmed V and J ends, which lost 5 bases and 7 bases, there was a span of 17 bases. Germline-derived CDR1 and CDR2 are LGHDT and YNNKEL (reference sequence). The CDR3 loop is CASSERDPAIGYTF. The CDR3 region has the DNA TGTGCCAGCAGCGAAAGGGATCCGGCTATTGGCTACACCTTC.

This clonotype was recorded many times. The chain uses TRBV7-6 and TRBJ2-1; the D is unclear. The CDR3 has 19 amino acids. Looked up from germline, CDR1 is SGHVS and CDR2 is FNYEAQ. V was cut by 2 bases and J by 7 bases, with 27 bases left in between. The CDR3 is CASSLFSHPNRTRRNEQFF. The CDR3 region has the DNA TGTGCCAGCAGCTTATTCTCCCACCCTAACAGAACTCGTAGGAATGAGCAGTTCTTC.

This clonotype was seen repeatedly, ten times or more. The genes are TRBV6-5 and TRBJ2-1; the match to TRBD2 covers 10 bases. This CDR3 contains 18 residues. Germline V gives CDR1 MNHEY, CDR2 SVGAGI. The trim removed 2 bases at V and 0 bases at J, leaving 7 bases unmatched. This chain's CDR3 is CASSYTTSGFHSYNEQFF. The CDR3 region has the DNA TGTGCCAGCAGTTACACGACTAGCGGGTTCCACTCCTACAATGAGCAGTTCTTC.

Only a few counts were recorded for this clonotype. A far larger clone is one nucleotide away, so this likely arose from a read error. CDR3: CASSRGHEQFF. CDR3 nucleotides: TGTGCCAGCAGCCGGGGACATGAGCAGTTCTTC. V and J are TRBV4-2 and TRBJ2-1; the D gene could be TRBD1 or TRBD2 (5 bases each). The CDR3 loop spans 11 amino acids. The V gene's germline CDR1 is LGHNA and CDR2 YNFKEQ. The germline V and J ends were trimmed by 4 bases and 8 bases, with 6 bases remaining between them.

This clonotype was picked up many times. The gene calls are TRBV12-3 or TRBV12-4 and TRBJ1-2; D remains ambiguous. The length of the CDR3 is 13 residues. V lost 5 bases, J lost 3 bases, and 10 bases lay in between. The CDR3 DNA follows: TGTGCCAGCAGTCCCCCGGTTGACTATGGCTACACCTTC. It codes for CASSPPVDYGYTF.

This clonotype was found many times. The junction and the germline gene differ at one end; a read error may be behind it. The J gene is TRBJ2-7, the V gene TRBV5-1; D gene ambiguous. The V gene's germline CDR1 is SGHRS and CDR2 YFSETQ. CDR3 length: 11 residues. The CDR3 protein is CASSLGYEQYF. The DNA for the CDR3 is TGTGCCAGCAGTTTAGGGTACGAGCAGTACTTC. The whole variable domain, filled in from reference TRBV5-1 and TRBJ2-7, reads KAGVTQTPRYLIKTRGQQVTLSCSPISGHRSVSWYQQTPGQGLQFLFEYFSETQRNKGNFPGRFSGRQFSNSRSEMNVSTLELGDSALYLCASSLGYEQYFGPGTRLTVT.

This clonotype was found many times. CDR3 in amino acids: CASSPSGRGIQYF. The CDR3 nucleotides read TGTGCCAGCAGTCCCAGCGGGAGAGGCATTCAGTACTTC. This chain uses TRBV12-3 or TRBV12-4 with TRBJ2-4, with 8 bases aligning to TRBD2. V shed 5 bases and J 9 bases; nucleotides not matched to a gene: 6. This CDR3 region has 13 residues.

This clonotype was seen at least ten times. One end of the junction varies from germline; a read error may be responsible. The chain recombines TRBV7-8 with TRBJ2-1; tentatively, D is TRBD1 (6 bases). The germline V gene has CDR1 SGHVS and CDR2 FQNEAQ. CDR3 size: 14 residues. The CDR3 protein is CASSLWGGQSEEFF. The CDR3, as DNA: TGTGCCAGCAGCTTATGGGGCGGACAGTCTGAGGAGTTCTTC.

This clonotype was seen repeatedly, ten times or more. The gene calls are TRBV6-1 and TRBJ1-2; a weak D match, TRBD1 (5 bases). This CDR3 contains 15 residues. The germline V and J ends were trimmed by 2 bases and 2 bases, with 12 bases remaining between them. The germline gives CDR1 MNHNS, CDR2 SASEGT. CDR3 sequence: CASSEWVGVNYGYTF. In DNA form, the CDR3 reads TGTGCCAGCAGTGAATGGGTGGGGGTAAACTATGGCTACACCTTC.

This clonotype occurred many times. The chain is built from TRBV29-1 and TRBJ2-7; 8 bases line up with TRBD2. In germline, CDR1 is SQVTM, CDR2 ANQGSEA. The ends lost 1 base at V and 9 bases at J; junction bases unmatched: 11. The CDR3 runs 14 residues. The CDR3 region is CSVEVSGRTPVQYF. The CDR3 nucleotides are TGCAGCGTTGAAGTCAGCGGGAGAACTCCCGTGCAGTACTTC.

This clonotype was observed a handful of times. At one end the junction does not follow the germline gene, possibly because of a read error. The chain carries TRBV29-1 and TRBJ1-1; D is possibly TRBD1 (5 bases). This CDR3 contains 13 residues. Per germline, CDR1 SQVTM and CDR2 ANQGSEA. The CDR3 is CSVVTQGSTEALF. CDR3 nucleotide sequence: TGCAGCGTGGTAACGCAGGGTAGCACTGAAGCTCTCTTT.

The sample holds many counts of this clonotype. The gene calls are TRBV18 and TRBJ2-5, with D perhaps TRBD1 (6 bases). Germline V lookup: CDR1 KGHSH, CDR2 LQKENI. Trimming cost V 6 bases and J 1 base, with 15 bases left between them. The CDR3 runs to 15 residues. The CDR3 reads CASSSTGLSQETQYF. The DNA for the CDR3 is TGTGCCAGCTCGTCTACAGGGTTGAGCCAAGAGACCCAGTACTTC.

In this sample, this clonotype turned up many times. The chain recombines TRBV29-1 with TRBJ2-1; 7 nucleotides align to TRBD1. Germline assignment: CDR1 SQVTM and CDR2 ANQGSEA. The CDR3 sequence is 15 residues long. Unmatched junction bases numbered 8, after V lost 3 bases and J lost 3 bases. CDR3 bases: TGCAGCGTTGAGAACAGGGGCCGTCGCTACAATGAGCAGTTCTTC. Its translation is CSVENRGRRYNEQFF.

This clonotype was counted many times. The genes are TRBV7-2 and TRBJ2-7; D not resolved. The CDR3 consists of 12 residues. Trimming took off 1 base at V and 7 bases at J, with 8 bases between the two ends. Germline V gives CDR1 SGHTA, CDR2 FQGNSA. The CDR3 DNA follows: TGTGCCAGCAGCTTAGATGTTCGGGAGCAGTACTTC. Translated, it gives CASSLDVREQYF.

This clonotype was recorded at least ten times. The chain is built from TRBV20-1 and TRBJ2-1; possibly TRBD1 or TRBD2 for D (5 bases each). This CDR3 is built from 14 residues. Germline CDR1 DFQATT, CDR2 SNEGSKA (reference sequence). The V end was cut by 3 bases, the J end by 0 bases, with 9 bases between. The CDR3 DNA reads TGCAGTGCTAGTGGGACCGACTCCTACAATGAGCAGTTCTTC. As protein: CSASGTDSYNEQFF.

This clonotype was counted at least ten times. The chain links TRBV11-2 to TRBJ2-2; D may match TRBD1 or TRBD2 (6 bases each). This CDR3 is built from 16 residues. Trimming stripped 4 bases from V and 1 base from J, with 13 bases between. The V gene's germline CDR1 is SGHAT and CDR2 FQNNGV. CDR3 sequence: CASSWGAEQNTGELFF. The CDR3 DNA sequence: TGTGCCAGCAGCTGGGGGGCGGAGCAGAACACCGGGGAGCTGTTTTTT.

In the case of this clonotype: This sequence may be a read error, since a much larger clone differs from it by one base. No conserved phenylalanine or tryptophan is present at the end of the CDR3, so a read error is the likely explanation. The chain has TRBV6-6 and TRBJ1-1; maybe TRBD1 (5 bases). CDR1 MNHNY and CDR2 SVGAGI come from the germline V gene (reference sequence). The germline V and J ends were trimmed by 2 bases and 1 base, with 8 bases remaining between them. This CDR3 contains 14 residues. The CDR3 here is CASSYGGTNTEAFL. The CDR3 nucleotides are TGTGCCAGCAGTTACGGGGGAACGAACACTGAAGCTTTCCTT.

There are many counts of this clonotype. This sequence joins TRBV5-1 and TRBJ2-3; unclear D gene. V was trimmed by 0 bases and J by 4 bases, leaving 12 bases between them. Germline CDR1 SGHRS, CDR2 YFSETQ. The CDR3 contains 15 residues. CDR3 sequence: CASSLAGQDPDTQYF. The CDR3 coding sequence is TGCGCCAGCAGCTTGGCCGGCCAGGACCCAGATACGCAGTATTTT.

The sample holds many counts of this clonotype. The CDR3 loop reads CASSLRTGLYNEQFF. For the CDR3, the DNA is TGTGCCAGCAGCCTCCGGACAGGGCTCTACAATGAGCAGTTCTTC. The chain combines TRBV5-4 with TRBJ2-1, with 8 bases that match TRBD1. With 4 bases clipped from V and 3 bases from J, the junction kept 6 bases outside the gene matches. The CDR3 has 15 amino acids. Germline loops: CDR1 SGHNT, CDR2 YYREEE (reference sequence).

This chain connects TRBV5-1 to TRBJ1-3; D call uncertain. This CDR3 region has 17 residues. The germline gives CDR1 SGHRS, CDR2 YFSETQ. The V and J ends lost 4 bases and 0 bases respectively, with 17 bases between them. The CDR3, as DNA: TGCGCCAGCAGCCCCCATGTATCGGGATTCTCTGGAAACACCATATATTTT. Encoded protein: CASSPHVSGFSGNTIYF.

The V call is TRBV29-1, the J call TRBJ2-5; D may correspond to TRBD1 or TRBD2 (5 bases each). This CDR3 contains 13 residues. The V gene's germline CDR1 is SQVTM and CDR2 ANQGSEA. V was trimmed by 4 bases and J by 2 bases, leaving 11 bases between them. DNA of the CDR3: TGCAGCGTTGGGGACGGTTTTCAAGAGACCCAGTACTTC. It is translated as CSVGDGFQETQYF.

This clonotype was picked up many times. The chain couples TRBV20-1 to TRBJ1-4, with D unresolved. V was pared by 3 bases and J by 8 bases, with 13 bases between. Per germline, CDR1 DFQATT and CDR2 SNEGSKA (reference sequence). The CDR3 length is 13 residues. For the CDR3, the DNA is TGCAGTGCTAGGGACCCTCCTGAGGAAAAACTGTTTTTT. Protein product: CSARDPPEEKLFF.

This clonotype was counted only a few times. The chain carries TRBV30 and TRBJ2-7; no definite D call. The V gene's germline CDR1 is GTSNPN and CDR2 SVGIG (reference sequence). The CDR3 loop spans 15 amino acids. V lost 2 bases, J lost 3 bases, and 17 bases lay in between. Here the CDR3 DNA reads TGTGCCTGGAGTCGGATGTCTGGACGGAGCTACGAGCAGTACTTC. Amino acids: CAWSRMSGRSYEQYF.

This clonotype was detected a few times. The chain combines TRBV20-1 with TRBJ2-7; 10 nucleotides agree with TRBD2. CDR1 DFQATT and CDR2 SNEGSKA come from the germline V gene (reference sequence). V was clipped by 6 bases and J by 0 bases; unmatched bases: 2. The CDR3 is 13 residues long. CDR3: CSAGTSVSYEQYF. The DNA of the CDR3 is TGCAGTGCCGGGACTAGCGTCTCCTACGAGCAGTACTTC.

This clonotype was counted at least ten times. The chain is built from TRBV7-3 and TRBJ2-2; no reliable D call. V was trimmed by 4 bases and J by 5 bases, leaving 8 bases between them. This CDR3 spans 13 amino acids. Germline CDR1 reads SGHTA; CDR2 reads FQGTGA. DNA for the CDR3: TGTGCCAGCAGCTACGACGTAACCGGGGAGCTGTTTTTT. This translates into CASSYDVTGELFF.

This clonotype came up many times. The chain couples TRBV7-8 to TRBJ2-1, with D perhaps matching TRBD2 (5 bases). The V gene lost 4 bases and the J gene lost 15 bases, with 16 bases spanning the gap. CDR1 and CDR2 (germline): SGHVS, FQNEAQ. The CDR3 consists of 12 residues. The CDR3 nucleotides are TGTGCCAGCAGCTCCCCATCACTAGTAACGTTCTTC. Its protein product is CASSSPSLVTFF.